This T cell receptor beta chain was identified during a study of technical replicates of blood from a handful of donors (dated by TCRdb to about 2017). The library was made by the immunoSEQ multiplex PCR assay. The immuneACCESS repertoire file appears here via TCRdb, limited to in-frame rearrangements. These files lack a portion of the clones; in checked studies, under half of the deficit traces to unresolved V genes, and the cause of the others is not known. The sample data list about 97,000 clones, and roughly 95% of these were observed just once. The leading ten clones occupy 0.36% of the sample. Regarding this clone: Its antigen is not yet known. Base qualities are not at hand, and no much larger clone is one base apart.

CDR1 MNHEY and CDR2 SMNVEV were looked up in the germline V gene (reference sequence). V is shortened by 3 bases, J by 0 bases, and the region joining them spans 15 bases. Measured from the cysteine to the phenylalanine, the CDR3 is 17 residues long. Kept here is only the CDR3 DNA, which spans 51 bases and is read in frame from base 1. Recombination joined TRBV27 with TRBJ2-1, with a weak D call of TRBD2 (7 bases match). The clonotype comes from a human donor in good health. The source material was T cells isolated from PBMCs. The CDR3 region: CASSFSEGDYSYNEQFF. The DNA sequence is as follows: TGTGCCAGCAGTTTCTCCGAGGGGGACTACTCCTACAATGAGCAGTTCTTC.